A single sample is the source of the 4 T cell receptor beta chains below, sequenced in a study of CD8+ T cells in alopecia areata. Extracted RNA was reverse transcribed, and the resulting cDNA served as sequencing template. Repertoires were generated with immunoSEQ multiplex PCR, while TCRdb's copy carries only in-frame clones and drops some. The table records tens of thousands of clones, approximately 64% of them present only once. Sequences were derived from CD8+ T cells sorted from blood, sampled at week 0. Receptor source: a human donor with alopecia areata.

The chain employs TRBV11-2 and TRBJ1-1, with D unclear. The CDR3 totals 11 residues. Germline loops: CDR1 SGHAT, CDR2 FQNNGV. The V gene lost 0 bases and the J gene lost 8 bases, with 4 bases spanning the gap. CDR3 bases: TGTGCCAGCAGCTTAGAAGAAGAAGCTTTCTTT. Translated, it gives CASSLEEEAFF.

This chain links TRBV27 with TRBJ2-7; TRBD1 matches at 9 bases. Trimming at V came to 8 bases and at J to 5 bases, leaving 7 bases not matched to a gene. This CDR3 comprises 13 residues. Germline CDR1 is MNHEY and CDR2 is SMNVEV (reference sequence). The CDR3 is CASGGDRVNEQYF. CDR3 DNA sequence: TGTGCCAGCGGTGGGGACAGGGTTAACGAGCAGTACTTC.

In its sample, this clone was seen a few times. J is TRBJ1-1 and V is TRBV29-1; tentatively, D is TRBD1 (6 bases). The CDR3 sequence is 11 residues long. Germline lookup yields CDR1 SQVTM and CDR2 ANQGSEA. Trimming took 6 bases from V and 5 from J, leaving 10 bases between them. CDR3 loop: CSVGHLTEAFF. The DNA for the CDR3 is TGCAGCGTGGGACACCTTACTGAAGCTTTCTTT.

J is TRBJ2-1 and V is TRBV9, with 9 bases identical to TRBD1. Per the germline V gene, CDR1 is SGDLS and CDR2 is YYNGEE. The length of the CDR3 is 15 residues. V was pared by 3 bases and J by 5 bases, with 6 bases of the junction left unmatched. The CDR3 bases are TGTGCCAGCAGCGAAACAGGGGGCGACGACAATGAGCAGTTCTTC. Its protein is CASSETGGDDNEQFF.